The entry below gives a single T cell receptor beta chain sequence along with its context. Its target is not known. Distinct nucleotide sequences in the sample also encode this CDR3. Some clones are missing from TCRdb's copy, which holds only in-frame ones; the method was immunoSEQ multiplex PCR. This sample carries some 1,900,000 clones, about 95% of them seen once, and the ten largest clones take 1% to 1.5%. The data are from a study of shared clonotypes between healthy human individuals. Study results and caveats: In having few donors, the study represented limited genetic and exposure-history diversity.

CD45RO-negative cells were positively selected for CCR7, leaving out terminally differentiated effector memory CD45RA+ cells. Donors included only healthy HIV-negative adults lacking recent acute infections or vaccinations. This receptor was identified in a man between 18 and 35 years old in good health. The sequenced material came from naive CD8+ T cells sorted from blood.

CDR3 nucleotides: TGTGCCAGCAGCTTGGGCGCACAAGAGACCCAGTACTTC. Protein product: CASSLGAQETQYF. The V call is TRBV5-6, the J call TRBJ2-5; D gene uncertain. This CDR3 comprises 13 residues. V was clipped by 0 bases and J by 2 bases, with 5 bases between them. Germline V lookup: CDR1 SGHDT, CDR2 YYEEEE.